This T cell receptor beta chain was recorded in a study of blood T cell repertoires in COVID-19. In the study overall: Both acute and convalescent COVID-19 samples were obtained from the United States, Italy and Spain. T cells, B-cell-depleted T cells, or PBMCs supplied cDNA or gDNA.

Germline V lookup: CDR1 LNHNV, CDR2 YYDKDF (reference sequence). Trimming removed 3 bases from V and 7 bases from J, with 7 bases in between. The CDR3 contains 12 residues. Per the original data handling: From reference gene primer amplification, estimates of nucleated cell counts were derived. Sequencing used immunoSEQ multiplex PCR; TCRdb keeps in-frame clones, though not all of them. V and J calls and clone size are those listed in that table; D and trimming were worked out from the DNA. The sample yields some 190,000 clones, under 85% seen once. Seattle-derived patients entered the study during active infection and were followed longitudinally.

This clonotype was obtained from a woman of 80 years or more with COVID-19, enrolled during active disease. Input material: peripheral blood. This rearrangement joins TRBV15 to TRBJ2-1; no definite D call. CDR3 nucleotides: TGTGCCACCAGCAGGGGCGTGAATGAGCAGTTCTTC. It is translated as CATSRGVNEQFF. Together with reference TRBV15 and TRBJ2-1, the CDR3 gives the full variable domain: DAMVIQNPRYQVTQFGKPVTLSCSQTLNHNVMYWYQQKSSQAPKLLFHYYDKDFNNEADTPDNFQSRRPNTSFCFLDIRSPGLGDTAMYLCATSRGVNEQFFGPGTRLTVL.